This T cell receptor beta chain is drawn from a study of T cells of healthy individuals. TCRdb itself ran the 5' RACE reads through MiXCR, one entry per CDR3 protein. Of 55,000 to 65,000 distinct CDR3 sequences listed, about 17% are singletons. The J segment lost 1 base and the V segment lost 1 base, leaving 4 bases of the junction unmatched. CDR1 and CDR2 from the germline V gene are SGHTA and FQGNSA. The CDR3 has 16 residues. This sequence joins TRBV7-2 and TRBJ2-3; TRBD2 matches at 8 bases. The origin of this receptor is a human donor in good health. Written as DNA, the CDR3 is TGTGCCAGCAGCTTAGGACTAGCGAAAGGCACAGATACGCAGTATTTT. This translates into CASSLGLAKGTDTQYF.